A selection of T cell receptor beta chains follows, all from one sample in a study of blood T cell repertoires in COVID-19. The method was immunoSEQ multiplex PCR; TCRdb's version includes in-frame clones alone and lacks a portion of them. Among about 260,000 clones listed, about 87% were seen once. The material sequenced was peripheral blood. The receptors originated from a middle-aged woman who had recovered from COVID-19. The CDR3 runs from the conserved cysteine through the conserved F or W. D genes are given only for firm matches. Not every row has a clone size; where given, it reads once, few, many or a size class.

d_gene,v_gene,j_gene,abundance,CDR3nt,CDR3aa
TRBD2,TRBV18,TRBJ2-7,few,TGTGCCAGCTCATCCCAACGAGCGGGGCGCTCCTACGAGCAGTACTTC,CASSSQRAGRSYEQYF
TRBD1,TRBV19,TRBJ2-7,-,TGTGCCAGTACCGCTACAGGGCCGGGACAGGAGTCCTACGAGCAGTACTTC,CASTATGPGQESYEQYF
-,TRBV5-1,TRBJ1-2,-,TGCGCCAGCAGCTTTGGCGGGGGAGATGGCTACACCTTC,CASSFGGGDGYTF
-,TRBV10-3,TRBJ1-4,-,TGTGCCATCAGTCCTGGAGGAGGGCTGAATGAAAAACTGTTTTTT,CAISPGGGLNEKLFF
-,TRBV9,TRBJ2-2,few,TGTGCCTCCCGCCGGGGGGCCGGGAACACCGGGGAGCTGTTTTTT,CASRRGAGNTGELFF
-,TRBV24-1,TRBJ2-7,-,TGTGCCACCATTTGCCCTCATTACAGGAACGAAGCCTACGAGCAGTACTTC,CATICPHYRNEAYEQYF
-,TRBV7-2,TRBJ2-5,-,TGTGCCAGCAGCTTATATGAGACCCAGTACTTC,CASSLYETQYF
TRBD2,TRBV11-3,TRBJ2-3,once,TGTGCCAGCAGCTTCAGCGGGGCGGCCGACTCTAGCACAGATACGCAGTATTTT,CASSFSGAADSSTDTQYF
-,TRBV19,TRBJ1-1,-,TGTGCCAGTAGCCTCAGAACCGACAGGTGGGGCACTGAAGCTTTCTTT,CASSLRTDRWGTEAFF
TRBD1,TRBV19,TRBJ1-5,once,TGTGCCAGTACCAGGACAGGGGGGAATCAGCCCCAGCATTTT,CASTRTGGNQPQHF
-,TRBV4-2,TRBJ2-3,-,TGTGCCAGCAGCCAAGAAACTGGTTATACGCAGTATTTT,CASSQETGYTQYF
-,TRBV13,TRBJ2-3,-,TGTGCCAGCAGCTTCTCCGCAGATACGCAGTATTTT,CASSFSADTQYF
TRBD1,TRBV5-1,TRBJ1-1,-,TGCGCCAGCAGCTTGGTGCAGGGGGCGACTGAAGCTTTCTTT,CASSLVQGATEAFF
-,TRBV9,TRBJ1-1,-,TGTGCCAGCAGCGCGGGTACGAGGGTCGAGTACACTGAAGCTTTCTTT,CASSAGTRVEYTEAFF
TRBD2,TRBV4-1,TRBJ2-5,once,TGCGCCAGCAGCCAAGGCCCTAGCGGGGGGGAAGAGACCCAGTACTTC,CASSQGPSGGEETQYF
-,TRBV19,TRBJ1-2,-,TGTGCCAGTAGTCTTTACGGCGGTGGCTACACCTTC,CASSLYGGGYTF
-,TRBV5-1,TRBJ1-6,-,TGCGCCAGCAGCTCTACAGGGAATTCACCCCTCCACTTT,CASSSTGNSPLHF
-,TRBV10-2,TRBJ1-2,-,TGCGCCAGCAGTGAGTTGACGGGGAGGCCTAACTATGGCTACACCTTC,CASSELTGRPNYGYTF
TRBD2,TRBV20-1,TRBJ2-3,-,TGCAGTGCTAGTGCTAGCGGGACATCCACAGATACGCAGTATTTT,CSASASGTSTDTQYF
TRBD1,TRBV10-3,TRBJ1-1,-,TGTGCCATCAGTCAGTTCCAGACAGGGGAGAACACTGAAGCTTTCTTT,CAISQFQTGENTEAFF
-,TRBV2,TRBJ1-1,-,TGTGCCATCTCCCAGGCGGGCATGAACACTGAAGCTTTCTTT,CAISQAGMNTEAFF
-,TRBV15,TRBJ2-1,-,TGTGCCACCAGCACCCTAGGACTAGGGGGTTTGAATGAGCAGTTCTTC,CATSTLGLGGLNEQFF
TRBD1,TRBV15,TRBJ1-2,-,TGTGCCACCAGCTGGATTACAGGGGGCCGGAACTATGGCTACACCTTC,CATSWITGGRNYGYTF
-,TRBV19,TRBJ2-1,-,TGTGCCAGTAGGAACAAACCTTTCTCCTACAATGAGCAGTTCTTC,CASRNKPFSYNEQFF